The sequence of this TCR beta chain was determined in a study of T cell repertoires in cytomegalovirus infection. Overall study findings and caveats: Dominating the ex vivo response were TCR beta clonotypes that were CMV-specific and HLA-C-restricted.

This CDR3 has 17 amino acids. The V gene lost 10 bases and the J gene lost 0 bases, with 22 bases spanning the gap. CDR1 and CDR2 (germline): MDHEN, SYDVKM. Of note for this clonotype: Its antigen is as yet unknown.

TCRdb re-called the reads with MiXCR, one entry per CDR3 protein. Of some 450,000 distinct CDR3 sequences listed, roughly 30% were seen once; the top ten hold approximately 13%. The chain links TRBV28 to TRBJ2-4; a weak D match, TRBD2 (6 bases). Source material: PBMCs. The sequence was collected from a human donor in good health (CMV status not recorded). Some clones in this sample may be carry-over from other donors' samples. In DNA form, the CDR3 reads TGTGCCACTACGAAAGGAGGGAGATCACTAGCCAAAAACATTCAGTACTTC. It is translated as CATTKGGRSLAKNIQYF.